This T cell receptor (beta chain) came from a study of blood T cell repertoires in COVID-19 (TCRdb year 2020). Study-wide context: Samples from collaborators originated in the United States, Italy and Spain and spanned both the acute and convalescent phases of COVID-19. The material from the prospective study consisted of cDNA or gDNA derived from T cells, B-cell-depleted T cells, or PBMCs. Deeply sampled blood TCRbeta repertoires from subjects exposed to, actively infected with, or recovered from COVID-19 were included in the dataset. The repertoires were made available in a free public database intended to serve as a resource for research on the immune response to SARS-CoV-2. Samples came from the ongoing ImmuneRACE study (first 160 participants) plus 1,254 subjects from 6 global collaborators. The sample metadata nearly always contained a de-identified subject ID, COVID-19 status, age in years and sex. HLA class I and class II types, where available, came from metadata supplied by the sample provider rather than from assay-based typing.

In Seattle, one collaborating source enrolled patients while the infection was active and tracked those patients longitudinally over the course of disease. Collaborating institutions collected whole blood in K2EDTA tubes following their own protocols. For TCRbeta analysis, collaborator samples were shipped as frozen whole blood, as isolated PBMCs, or as DNA extracted from either sample type. A note on this clone: There is no known antigen for this receptor. The record has no base qualities; no much larger clone is one base away.

General conclusions and limits of the study: How much clinical and demographic metadata was included differed by source and by participant, and the metadata was provided uncurated.

The CDR3 goes from the cysteine to the phenylalanine over 17 residues. Only the CDR3 portion is preserved as DNA: 51 bases, with reading frame beginning at the first base. TCRbeta CDR3 regions were amplified from genomic DNA using the immunoSEQ Assay, a bias-controlled multiplex PCR. The original methods were these. Within the assay, amplification of reference gene primers was used to estimate how many nucleated cells each sample contained. To quantify the absolute abundance of each unique TCRbeta CDR3 rearrangement, sequence reads were collapsed and filtered. For each sample, productive Simpson clonality was calculated as the square root of Simpson's diversity index across productive rearrangements. TCRdb took over this immuneACCESS table, retaining in-frame rearrangements with V and J assigned. Such tables are incomplete; in checked studies, under half of the missing clones stem from an unresolved V gene, and the remainder is unexplained. V and J calls and clone size are as listed in that table; D and trimming were resolved from the DNA. The sample yields about 320,000 clones; roughly 88% were counted once. Clones ranked in the top ten supply roughly 1.7% of the sample.

This TCR came from a woman aged 30 to 39 with COVID-19, enrolled during active disease. The sequenced sample consisted of peripheral blood. The rearrangement combines TRBV21-1 with TRBJ1-6; the table's D call, TRBD1, has no DNA check behind it. TRBV21-1 is given as a pseudogene. This receptor has the CDR3 CASSVVDRSSYNSPLHF. The base sequence is TGTGCCAGCTCTGTGGTGGACAGGAGCTCCTATAATTCACCCCTCCACTTT.